This T cell receptor beta chain was identified in a study of PD-1 blockade in classical Hodgkin lymphoma. As for the study in general: Nivolumab 3 mg/kg was given intravenously every 2 weeks. Whole-study findings and limits: Sources of repertoire differences remain undefined, possibly disease activity or prior therapy.

CDR3 length: 15 amino acids. Trimming removed 2 bases from V and 8 bases from J, with 18 bases in between. CDR1 and CDR2 from the germline V gene are MGHRA and YSYEKL. The count of this clone is one. Antigen specificity is unknown. Each patient's relapse followed autologous stem cell transplantation, and brentuximab vedotin exposure varied. Patients' outcomes at their best amounted to complete response, partial response or progressive disease. Repertoires were generated with immunoSEQ multiplex PCR, while TCRdb's copy carries only in-frame clones and drops some. The sample has 80,000 to 100,000 clones, around 90% seen once.

This chain joins TRBV4-1 and TRBJ1-2, with D unclear. The receptor was isolated from a human donor with classical Hodgkin lymphoma. Sequencing was performed on peripheral blood mononuclear cells (PBMCs), taken at baseline. Here the CDR3 reads CASSQPHRSMDGYTF. CDR3 in DNA: TGCGCCAGCAGCCAACCCCATAGATCGATGGACGGCTACACCTTC.